The text below deals with one T cell receptor beta chain. TCRdb called the RT-PCR reads again in MiXCR, with one record for every CDR3 protein. There are about 960,000 distinct CDR3 sequences in the sample; roughly 18% occur only once, and around 5.5% lies in the top ten. The sample is drawn from a study of patients and donors after allogeneic stem cell transplantation. The germline V gene has CDR1 MGHDK and CDR2 SYGVNS. The CDR3 runs to 13 residues. Trimming took 6 bases from V and 6 from J, leaving 14 bases between them. V gene TRBV25-1 combines with J gene TRBJ1-2; no reliable D call. This TCR came from a human donor who was either an allogeneic HSCT recipient or a stem cell or donor lymphocyte infusion donor (not recorded which). It is not recorded whose cells these are; they may come from a transplant donor. What was sequenced was blood, either unsorted or a sorted T cell fraction (not recorded which). CDR3 protein: CASSPPGKNGYTF. In DNA form, the CDR3 reads TGTGCCAGCAGCCCCCCCGGAAAGAATGGCTACACCTTC.